This T cell receptor (beta chain) was captured by sequencing in a study of human T cells and chemical hapten exposure. Findings and limits, study-wide: Sensitizing with DPC caused no change in TCRs above 1 in 1000 frequency.

The time point denotes: healthy volunteer bleed at 6 weeks. Unseparated into fractions, whole blood served as the source from which total RNA was extracted. This CDR3 is 20 amino acids long. Germline V gene lookup returns CDR1 LGHNA and CDR2 YNFKEQ. Remarks on this clonotype: Its specificity is unknown. The junction departs from the called germline gene at one end, perhaps through a read error.

Unique molecular identifiers were attached to individual cDNA molecules during library preparation. MiXCR was run by TCRdb on the RACE reads, yielding one entry per CDR3 protein. This sample yields 75,000 to 80,000 distinct CDR3 sequences, of which around 9.4% are seen a single time; 1.7% belongs to the top ten. The sequence came from a female donor in good health. Some clones in this sample may be carry-over from other donors' samples. What was sequenced was whole blood. V gene TRBV4-2 combines with J gene TRBJ2-3, with TRBD2 identical over 8 bases. Here the CDR3 reads CVSSPELVAGRVGSTDTQYF. CDR3 DNA sequence: TGTGTCAGCAGCCCAGAACTTGTAGCGGGGAGAGTTGGTAGCACAGATACGCAGTATTTT.